What follows is one T cell receptor beta chain and its context. The antigen it recognizes is unknown. The input lacks base qualities; no much larger clone sits a single base away. The germline V gene (reference sequence) specifies SGHNT as CDR1 and YYREEE as CDR2. Including the terminal cysteine and phenylalanine, the CDR3 comprises 12 residues. Just the 36-base CDR3 DNA is kept, in frame starting at base 1. Relative to germline, V is 7 bases shorter and J is 3 bases shorter, with 7 bases between their ends. Peripheral blood CD8+ and CD4+ T cells from healthy donors, Susac syndrome patients and multiple sclerosis patients were profiled by high-throughput TCR beta sequencing. Multiple sclerosis controls were treatment-naive patients with stable or active relapsing-remitting disease fulfilling revised McDonald criteria. Bulk CD8+ and CD4+ T cells were purified by magnetic negative isolation, whereas CD8+ TEMRA cells were enriched by FACS. Blood was drawn into EDTA tubes, processed within 24 hours, and PBMCs were isolated by density gradient centrifugation. PBMCs intended for TCR sequencing were cryopreserved in liquid nitrogen and were subsequently thawed in a 37 degrees C water bath. A purity of at least 90% was achieved for sorted or isolated CD4+, CD8+ and CD8+ TEMRA cells.

This record belongs to a study of CD8 T cells in Susac syndrome (dated by TCRdb to about 2019). Broadly, across the study: The study used repertoire sequencing to test whether antigen drove CD8+ T cell activation and differentiation in Susac syndrome. Clonality of the CD8+ T cell repertoire was compared between eleven to twelve healthy donors, approximately 14 Susac syndrome patients and 15 multiple sclerosis patients.

What the work shows at the level of the full study, not this receptor alone: The study acknowledged that relatively few individuals were included in the TCR sequencing and HLA analysis.

RNA was extracted with the RNeasy kit and roughly 0.5 to 1 ug was reverse transcribed using random hexamers. TCR beta CDR3 regions were amplified with the immunoSEQ multiplex PCR assay covering 54 Vbeta and 13 Jbeta segments. PCR amplification bias was corrected by using a synthetic template baseline for primer optimization and computational correction. Regarding the original processing steps: Reads were annotated to V, D and J genes according to IMGT and were analyzed with immunoSEQ Analyzer, with only productive sequences retained. To calculate clonality, Shannon entropy was normalized by log2 of the number of productive unique sequences and then subtracted from one. For each patient and control, public and private clones were evaluated among the 100 most prevalent clones. Susac-specific clones were defined as absent from healthy and MS cohorts, 850 to 1,300 published viral clones and other ImmuneACCESS disease sequences. Starting from the raw public reads, TCRdb applied fastp trimming at Q25, assembled clones with MiXCR and retained in-frame beta chains. Rows matching on CDR3 protein sequence are summarized as one entry with the most common DNA and genes. The V and J calls follow TCRdb's processing rather than the paper's. This sample lists roughly 300,000 distinct CDR3 sequences; approximately 81% were detected once. The ten biggest clones cover approximately 0.11% of the sample.

The sequence joins TRBV5-4 to TRBJ2-2; a tentative D call is TRBD2 (5 bases match). The clonotype was recovered from a human donor with multiple sclerosis. Material for sequencing was CD8+ T cells from PBMCs. The CDR3 corresponds to CASVAYTGELFF. The nucleotides are TGTGCCAGCGTAGCGTACACCGGGGAGCTGTTTTTT.